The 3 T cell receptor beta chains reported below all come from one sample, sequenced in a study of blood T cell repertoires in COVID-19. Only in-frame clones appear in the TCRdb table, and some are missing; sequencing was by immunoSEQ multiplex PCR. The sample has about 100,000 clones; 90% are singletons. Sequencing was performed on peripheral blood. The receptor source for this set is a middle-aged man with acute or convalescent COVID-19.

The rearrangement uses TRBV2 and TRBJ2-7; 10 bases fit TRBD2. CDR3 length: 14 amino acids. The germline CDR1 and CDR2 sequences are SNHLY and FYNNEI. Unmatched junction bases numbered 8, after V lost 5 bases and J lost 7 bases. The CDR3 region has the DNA TGTGCCAGCAGTAGGACTAGCGGCAGCTCGGAGCAGTACTTC. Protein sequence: CASSRTSGSSEQYF.

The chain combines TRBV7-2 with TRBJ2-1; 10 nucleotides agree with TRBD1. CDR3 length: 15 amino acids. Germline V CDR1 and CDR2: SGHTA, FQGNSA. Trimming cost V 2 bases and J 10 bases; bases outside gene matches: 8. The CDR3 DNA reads TGTGCCAGCAGCTTAACGGGACAGGGGTTGAGGGAGCAGTTCTTC. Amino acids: CASSLTGQGLREQFF. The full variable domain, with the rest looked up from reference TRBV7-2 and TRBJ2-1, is GAGVSQSPSNKVTEKGKDVELRCDPISGHTALYWYRQSLGQGLEFLIYFQGNSAPDKSGLPSDRFSAERTGGSVSTLTIQRTQQEDSAVYLCASSLTGQGLREQFFGPGTRLTVL.

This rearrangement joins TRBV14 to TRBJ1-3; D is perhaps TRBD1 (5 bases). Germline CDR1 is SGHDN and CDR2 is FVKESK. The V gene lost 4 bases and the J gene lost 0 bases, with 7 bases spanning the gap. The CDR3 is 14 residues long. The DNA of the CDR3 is TGTGCCAGCAGCCCAGGGCTCTCTGGAAACACCATATATTTT. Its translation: CASSPGLSGNTIYF.